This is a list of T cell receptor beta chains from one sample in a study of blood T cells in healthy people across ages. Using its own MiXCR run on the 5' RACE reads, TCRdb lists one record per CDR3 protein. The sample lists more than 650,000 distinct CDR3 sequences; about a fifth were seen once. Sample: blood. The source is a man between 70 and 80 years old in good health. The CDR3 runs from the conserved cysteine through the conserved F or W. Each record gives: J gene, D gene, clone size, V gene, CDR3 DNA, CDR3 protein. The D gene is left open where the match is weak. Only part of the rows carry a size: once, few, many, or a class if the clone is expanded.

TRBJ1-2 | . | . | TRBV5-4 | TGTGCCAGCAGCTTAGGGGGGGACCGTTCCGGCTACACCTTC | CASSLGGDRSGYTF
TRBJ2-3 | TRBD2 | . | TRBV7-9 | TGTGCCAGCAGCACCGGGACTAGCGGGAGGAAGTCAGATACGCAGTATTTT | CASSTGTSGRKSDTQYF
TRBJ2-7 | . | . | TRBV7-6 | TGTGCCAGCAGCTTAGCGGGGGTGCCCTACGAGCAGTACTTC | CASSLAGVPYEQYF
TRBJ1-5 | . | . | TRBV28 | TGTGCCAGCAGCTTGTCACCAACTTCAGGGTTAAGCAATCAGCCCCAGCATTTT | CASSLSPTSGLSNQPQHF
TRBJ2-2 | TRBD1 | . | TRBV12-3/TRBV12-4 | TGTGCCAGCAGAACCGGGACAGGGGTCACCGGGGAGCTGTTTTTT | CASRTGTGVTGELFF
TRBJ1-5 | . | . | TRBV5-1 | TGCGCCAGCAGCCCCGGGGTTGAGGCGCCCCAGCATTTT | CASSPGVEAPQHF
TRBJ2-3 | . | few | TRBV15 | TGTGCCACCAGCAGAGATCGGACAGATACGCAGTATTTT | CATSRDRTDTQYF
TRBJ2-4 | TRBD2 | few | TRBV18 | TGTGCCAGTCGCGGGGGAGGAAACTCAAATAGCATTCAGTACTTC | CASRGGGNSNSIQYF
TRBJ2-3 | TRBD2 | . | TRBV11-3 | TGTGCCAGCAGCCAGAGATGGCTAGCGGTAATGAGCACAGATACGCAGTATTTT | CASSQRWLAVMSTDTQYF
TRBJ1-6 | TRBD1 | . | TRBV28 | TGTGCCAGCAGTCGTACAGGGGGGGGCGTAAATTCACCCCTCCACTTT | CASSRTGGGVNSPLHF
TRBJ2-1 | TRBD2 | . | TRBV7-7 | TGTGCCAGCAGCTTATTTCTAGCGGGGAGCTCCTACAATGAGCAGTTCTTC | CASSLFLAGSSYNEQFF
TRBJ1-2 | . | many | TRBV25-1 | TGTGCCAGCAGTGAAGACACAGGGTCCTTCTATGGCTACACCTTC | CASSEDTGSFYGYTF
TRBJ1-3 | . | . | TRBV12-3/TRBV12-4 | TGTGCCAGCAGTTTAGGGGCAGGCGGAAACACCATATATTTT | CASSLGAGGNTIYF
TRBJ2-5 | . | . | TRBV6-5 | TGTGCCAACAGTTCCCTGGGCAGGGAAGAGACCCAGTACTTC | CANSSLGREETQYF
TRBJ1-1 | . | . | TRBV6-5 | TGTGCCAGCACGAAACTTAAGACTGGTAGGGTGAACACTGAAGCTTTCTTT | CASTKLKTGRVNTEAFF
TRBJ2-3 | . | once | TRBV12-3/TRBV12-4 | TGTGCCAGCAGTCTTTCGGGAGACTTAGATACGCAGTATTTT | CASSLSGDLDTQYF
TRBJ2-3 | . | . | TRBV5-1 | TGCGCCAGCAGCTGGGAGCGAAGCCATAGCACAGATACGCAGTATTTT | CASSWERSHSTDTQYF
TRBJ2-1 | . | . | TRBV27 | TGTGCCAGCAGTGAATTACAGGGTAATGAGCAGTTCTTC | CASSELQGNEQFF
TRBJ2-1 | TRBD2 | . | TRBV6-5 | TGTGCCAGCGGGGGTCGGAGGGAGGGTAACAATGAGCAGTTCTTC | CASGGRREGNNEQFF
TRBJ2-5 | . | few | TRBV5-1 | TGCGCCAGCAGCTTACAGCCTGGGGAGACCCAGTACTTC | CASSLQPGETQYF
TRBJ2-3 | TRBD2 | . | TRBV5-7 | TGTGCCAGCAGCTTGGGACTAGCGGGAGTAGCGGATACGCAGTATTTT | CASSLGLAGVADTQYF
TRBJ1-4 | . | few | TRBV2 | TGTGCCAGCAGACAAAACGCGGCCCACCCGAATTTT | CASRQNAAHPNF
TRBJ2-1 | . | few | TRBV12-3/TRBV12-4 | TGTGCCAGCAGGGACCCCAGTACCTACAATGAGCAGTTCTTC | CASRDPSTYNEQFF
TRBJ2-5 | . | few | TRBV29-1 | TGCAGCGTTGAAGGGTTTCGCAGTAACCGAGAGACCCAGTACTTC | CSVEGFRSNRETQYF
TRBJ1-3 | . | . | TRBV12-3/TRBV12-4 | TGTGCCAGCAACTTCGCGGGATCTGGGTCTCGAATAAACACCATATATTTT | CASNFAGSGSRINTIYF
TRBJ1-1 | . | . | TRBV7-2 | TGTGCCAGCAGCTTAAGACGAGGGGTTGAAGCTTTCTTT | CASSLRRGVEAFF
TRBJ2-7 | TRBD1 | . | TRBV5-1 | TGCGCCAGCAGCTTAGCCGGGACAGACTCCTACGAGCAGTACTTC | CASSLAGTDSYEQYF
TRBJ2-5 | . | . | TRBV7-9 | TGTGCCAGCAGGAAAGGAGGGGGCGGGCAAGAGACCCAGTACTTC | CASRKGGGGQETQYF
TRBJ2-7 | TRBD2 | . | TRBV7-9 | TGTGCCAGCAGCCTAGGACTAGCGGTTACCTACGAGCAGTACTTC | CASSLGLAVTYEQYF